Listed here are 17 T cell receptor beta chains from one sample, sequenced in a study of cytomegalovirus exposure and HLA in healthy donors. Both 60 Vbeta primers and 13 Jbeta primers went into the PCR. Assay: immunoSEQ multiplex PCR; the TCRdb copy retains only in-frame clones and omits some. The sample consists of fewer than 200,000 clones, around 75% of them appearing once. The specimen was PBMCs. These receptors all stem from a woman in her forties or fifties in good health and CMV-seropositive.

The genes are TRBV5-1 and TRBJ1-1; no clear D. Per the germline V gene, CDR1 is SGHRS and CDR2 is YFSETQ. CDR3 length: 14 residues. V was trimmed by 5 bases and J by 4 bases, leaving 15 bases between them. CDR3 protein: CASRFGSEGTEAFF. The CDR3 nucleotides read TGCGCCAGCAGATTCGGTTCGGAGGGCACTGAAGCTTTCTTT.

The V call is TRBV11-2, the J call TRBJ2-1; TRBD2 agrees at 10 bases. This CDR3 region has 19 residues. Trimming removed 5 bases from V and 10 bases from J; junction bases left unmatched: 23. Germline V CDR1 and CDR2: SGHAT, FQNNGV. Here the CDR3 reads CASSPQGLGLAGALKEQFF. The DNA for the CDR3 is TGTGCCAGCAGCCCCCAAGGGTTAGGGCTAGCGGGGGCCCTTAAAGAGCAGTTCTTC.

The V gene is TRBV5-1, the J gene TRBJ1-1; perhaps TRBD1 as D (5 bases). CDR1 and CDR2 from the germline V gene are SGHRS and YFSETQ. The CDR3 consists of 14 residues. V was pared by 2 bases and J by 2 bases, with 10 bases between. As DNA, the CDR3 is TGCGCCAGCAGCTTCGTACAGGCTAACACTGAAGCTTTCTTT. This encodes CASSFVQANTEAFF.

The rearrangement links TRBV11-3 to TRBJ2-1; D gene unclear. Germline CDR1 is SGHNT and CDR2 is YENEEA. Trimming left V 0 bases short and J 0 bases short, with 3 bases between. The CDR3 covers 14 residues. CDR3 nucleotides: TGTGCCAGCAGCTTAGACTCCTCCTACAATGAGCAGTTCTTC. This gives the protein CASSLDSSYNEQFF.

The chain carries TRBV13 and TRBJ2-7, with TRBD1 matching over 7 bases. Germline CDR1 and CDR2: PRHDT and FYEKMQ (reference sequence). V lost 5 bases to trimming and J lost 5 bases; unmatched junction nucleotides: 6. This CDR3 contains 13 residues. The CDR3 nucleotides are TGTGCCAGCAGCCAAGGGGGCCGCCACGAGCAGTACTTC. Residues: CASSQGGRHEQYF.

J is TRBJ1-2 and V is TRBV4-1, with 8 bases fitting TRBD1. Germline CDR1 is MGHRA and CDR2 is YSYEKL. The CDR3 is 14 amino acids. Trimming took 0 bases from V and 8 from J; bases not matched to a gene: 5. The CDR3 DNA sequence: TGCGCCAGCAGCCAAGAGGGACAGGTTTTGGGCTACACCTTC. Residues: CASSQEGQVLGYTF.

The table lists this clone with a few counts. V and J are TRBV11-2 and TRBJ2-5; maybe TRBD2 (5 bases). V lost 0 bases, J lost 14 bases, and 13 bases lay in between. Germline assignment: CDR1 SGHAT and CDR2 FQNNGV. This CDR3 has 12 amino acids. CDR3 in amino acids: CASSLEGRLPYF. The CDR3 bases are TGTGCCAGCAGCTTAGAAGGGCGACTACCATACTTC.

This chain connects TRBV18 to TRBJ1-4; no clear D gene. The CDR3 is 18 residues long. Germline-derived CDR1 and CDR2 are KGHSH and LQKENI. V gave up 4 bases and J gave up 0 bases, with 18 bases separating them. As DNA, the CDR3 is TGTGCCAGCTCACTGACCGCCCCAGGAGGAACAACTAATGAAAAACTGTTTTTT. It is translated as CASSLTAPGGTTNEKLFF. The whole variable domain, remainder taken from reference TRBV18 and TRBJ1-4, is NAGVMQNPRHLVRRRGQEARLRCSPMKGHSHVYWYRQLPEEGLKFMVYLQKENIIDESGMPKERFSAEFPKEGPSILRIQQVVRGDSAAYFCASSLTAPGGTTNEKLFFGSGTQLSVL.

The chain is built from TRBV27 and TRBJ2-1; TRBD2 matches 11 bases. Germline CDR1 is MNHEY and CDR2 is SMNVEV (reference sequence). The V and J ends lost 6 bases and 8 bases, in that order; junction bases with no gene match: 6. This CDR3 has 14 amino acids. CDR3: CASRVLAGGYEQFF. Written as DNA, the CDR3 is TGTGCCAGCAGGGTCCTAGCGGGGGGTTATGAGCAGTTCTTC.

The rearrangement links TRBV5-1 to TRBJ2-1; the match to TRBD2 covers 7 bases. V gave up 3 bases and J gave up 7 bases; unmatched junction bases: 7. CDR1 SGHRS and CDR2 YFSETQ come from the germline V gene. The CDR3 contains 14 residues. Here the CDR3 DNA reads TGCGCCAGCAGCTCGGCCGGGACTATTAATGAGCAGTTCTTC. This translates into CASSSAGTINEQFF. Full variable domain (missing parts from reference TRBV5-1 and TRBJ2-1): KAGVTQTPRYLIKTRGQQVTLSCSPISGHRSVSWYQQTPGQGLQFLFEYFSETQRNKGNFPGRFSGRQFSNSRSEMNVSTLELGDSALYLCASSSAGTINEQFFGPGTRLTVL.

V usage is TRBV29-1 and J usage is TRBJ2-5; D is possibly TRBD2 (6 bases). This CDR3 contains 12 residues. V lost 4 bases and J lost 2, with 8 bases in between. Per the germline V gene, CDR1 is SQVTM and CDR2 is ANQGSEA. CDR3 DNA sequence: TGCAGCGTTGGGCTAGCGCAAGAGACCCAGTACTTC. It is translated as CSVGLAQETQYF.

This clone was counted only a few times. The J gene is TRBJ1-1, the V gene TRBV19; D is unclear. The germline CDR1 and CDR2 sequences are LNHDA and SQIVND (reference sequence). This CDR3 is 14 amino acids long. With 6 bases removed from V and 0 bases from J, the gap between germline ends came to 11 bases. This CDR3 is CASRVRGMNTEAFF. CDR3 sequence (DNA): TGTGCCAGTAGAGTCAGAGGGATGAACACTGAAGCTTTCTTT.

The chain is built from TRBV5-6 and TRBJ1-1; 8 nucleotides match TRBD1. Germline-derived CDR1 and CDR2 are SGHDT and YYEEEE. V shed 0 bases and J 11 bases; nucleotides not matched to a gene: 9. This CDR3 is built from 14 residues. CDR3 coding DNA: TGTGCCAGCAGCTTGGTTCAGGGGGCCTTTGGGGCTTTCTTT. Translated, it gives CASSLVQGAFGAFF.

V gene TRBV12-5 combines with J gene TRBJ1-3; D unclear. In germline, CDR1 is LGHNT, CDR2 FRNRAP. CDR3 length equals 14 residues. Deletions cut 5 bases from V and 1 base from J, with 9 bases between. CDR3 coding DNA: TGTGCTAGTGGTCTGGACTGGTCTGGAAACACCATATATTTT. Amino acids: CASGLDWSGNTIYF. The variable domain in full, completed from reference TRBV12-5 and TRBJ1-3, reads DARVTQTPRHKVTEMGQEVTMRCQPILGHNTVFWYRQTMMQGLELLAYFRNRAPLDDSGMPKDRFSAEMPDATLATLKIQPSEPRDSAVYFCASGLDWSGNTIYFGEGSWLTVV.

Points on this clone: Additional DNA sequences in this sample encode the identical CDR3. This chain uses TRBV5-8 with TRBJ2-5, with 7 nucleotides matching TRBD1. The CDR3 covers 13 residues. Germline CDR1 SGHTS, CDR2 YDEGEE. J gave up 4 bases and V 4 bases, and 4 bases lay outside the gene matches. The CDR3: CASSGDRAETQYF. In DNA form, the CDR3 reads TGTGCCAGCAGCGGGGACAGAGCAGAGACCCAGTACTTC.

This CDR3 is CASSLGGSGNTIYF. The DNA for the CDR3 is TGTGCCAGCAGTTTGGGGGGCTCTGGAAACACCATATATTTT. The chain uses TRBV27 and TRBJ1-3, with D possibly being TRBD1 (5 bases). V was pared by 3 bases and J by 0 bases, with 6 bases between. Germline V gene lookup returns CDR1 MNHEY and CDR2 SMNVEV (reference sequence). The CDR3 spans 14 residues.

This chain connects TRBV5-1 to TRBJ1-3, with 7 positions matching TRBD1. Germline assignment: CDR1 SGHRS and CDR2 YFSETQ. V gave up 1 base and J gave up 4 bases; unmatched junction bases: 2. The CDR3 totals 14 residues. The CDR3 bases are TGCGCCAGCAGCTTGAACAGGGGCGGAAACACCATATATTTT. Protein: CASSLNRGGNTIYF.